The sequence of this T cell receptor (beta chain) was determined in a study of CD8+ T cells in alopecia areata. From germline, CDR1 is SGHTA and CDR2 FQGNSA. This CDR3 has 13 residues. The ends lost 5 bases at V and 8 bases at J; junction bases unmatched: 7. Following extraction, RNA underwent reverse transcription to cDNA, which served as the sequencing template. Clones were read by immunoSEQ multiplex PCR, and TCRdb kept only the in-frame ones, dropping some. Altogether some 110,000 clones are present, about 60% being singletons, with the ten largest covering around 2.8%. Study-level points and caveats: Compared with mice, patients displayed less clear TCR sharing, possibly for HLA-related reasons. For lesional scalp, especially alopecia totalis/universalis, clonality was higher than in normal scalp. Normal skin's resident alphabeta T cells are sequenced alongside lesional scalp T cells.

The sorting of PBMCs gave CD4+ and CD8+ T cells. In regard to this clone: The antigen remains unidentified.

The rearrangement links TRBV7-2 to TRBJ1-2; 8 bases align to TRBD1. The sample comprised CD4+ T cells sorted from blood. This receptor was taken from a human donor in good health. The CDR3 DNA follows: TGTGCCAGCAGCCTGGACAGGGCGGGCGGCTACACCTTC. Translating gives CASSLDRAGGYTF.